These 22 T cell receptor beta chains came from one sample sequenced in a study of cytomegalovirus exposure and HLA in healthy donors. The PCR used 60 Vbeta and 13 Jbeta primers. Assay: immunoSEQ multiplex PCR; the TCRdb copy retains only in-frame clones and omits some. The data contain 150,000 to 200,000 clones, 76% of them singletons. What was sequenced was PBMCs. These TCRs come from a female donor in good health and CMV-seronegative.

The rearrangement joins TRBV11-1 to TRBJ1-2, with 8 positions matching TRBD1. The germline V gene has CDR1 SGHAT and CDR2 FQDESV (reference sequence). This CDR3 has 15 amino acids. V lost 5 bases and J lost 4; bases outside the gene matches: 9. The CDR3 sequence: CASSVGRDRSYGYTF. CDR3 sequence (DNA): TGTGCCAGCAGCGTAGGACGGGACAGGTCCTATGGCTACACCTTC. Based on the CDR3 plus reference TRBV11-1 and TRBJ1-2, the full variable domain is EAEVAQSPRYKITEKSQAVAFWCDPISGHATLYWYRQILGQGPELLVQFQDESVVDDSQLPKDRFSAERLKGVDSTLKIQPAELGDSAMYLCASSVGRDRSYGYTFGSGTRLTVV.

The gene calls are TRBV6-4 and TRBJ2-7; D is perhaps TRBD2 (6 bases). Trimming left V 3 bases short and J 4 bases short, with 13 bases between. The germline V gene encodes CDR1 MRHNA and CDR2 SNTAGT. The CDR3 runs 14 residues. CDR3 sequence reads: CASSEGPGTYEQYF. The CDR3 DNA is TGTGCCAGCAGTGAAGGGCCAGGGACTTACGAGCAGTACTTC.

The genes are TRBV4-3 and TRBJ1-2; no reliable D call. The CDR3 contains 21 residues. With 1 base removed from V and 5 bases from J, the gap between germline ends came to 32 bases. CDR1 is LGHNA, CDR2 YSLEER, per germline. The CDR3 nucleotides read TGCGCCAGCAGCCAAGGTAAAGGACTAACCCGGGGAGGCGGACCCTTATATGGCTACACCTTC. Translating it yields CASSQGKGLTRGGGPLYGYTF.

The rearrangement uses TRBV11-2 and TRBJ2-2; D unclear. This CDR3 is built from 13 residues. Germline assignment: CDR1 SGHAT and CDR2 FQNNGV. V was trimmed by 2 bases and J by 7 bases, leaving 8 bases between them. CDR3 coding DNA: TGTGCCAGCAGCTTATATGAGGTCGGGGAGCTGTTTTTT. It translates to CASSLYEVGELFF.

A few counts support this clone. The V and J genes are TRBV6-5 and TRBJ1-1; 10 nucleotides match TRBD1. The CDR3 sequence is 12 residues long. J lost 5 bases, V lost 11 bases, and 5 bases had no gene match. Germline V gene lookup returns CDR1 MNHEY and CDR2 SVGAGI. The CDR3 nucleotides are TGTGCCGCGGGACAGGGGAGGACTGAAGCTTTCTTT. Protein product: CAAGQGRTEAFF.

This clone was detected a few times. The chain combines TRBV21-1 with TRBJ1-1. TRBV21-1 is marked as a pseudogene. CDR3 length: 14 residues. CDR3 sequence reads: CASSKKEENTEAFF. The CDR3 nucleotides are TGTGCCAGCAGCAAAAAGGAGGAGAACACTGAAGCTTTCTTT.

This clone was seen once. The chain carries TRBV18 and TRBJ2-2, with 10 nucleotides matching TRBD2. The length of the CDR3 is 17 residues. The ends lost 2 bases at V and 1 base at J; junction bases unmatched: 4. The germline CDR1 and CDR2 sequences are KGHSH and LQKENI. The CDR3 spells CASSPRTSGKNTGELFF. The CDR3 DNA follows: TGTGCCAGCTCACCAAGGACTAGCGGAAAGAACACCGGGGAGCTGTTTTTT.

The rearrangement links TRBV19 to TRBJ1-1, with D unresolved. Trimming shortened V by 4 bases and J by 4 bases, and 13 bases separated the two germline ends. Germline V gene sequence: CDR1 LNHDA, CDR2 SQIVND (reference sequence). The CDR3 contains 14 residues. The CDR3 region has the DNA TGTGCCAGTAGTACTGCGGGCCTGGGCACTGAAGCTTTCTTT. This translates into CASSTAGLGTEAFF.

The J gene is TRBJ2-3, the V gene TRBV10-3; 9 bases map to TRBD1. CDR1 ENHRY and CDR2 SYGVKD come from the germline V gene. The ends lost 6 bases at V and 1 base at J; junction bases unmatched: 5. The CDR3 covers 15 residues. CDR3 nucleotides: TGTGCCATCAGACAGGGGGCTGGTGGCACAGATACGCAGTATTTT. Its protein is CAIRQGAGGTDTQYF.

The CDR3 spells CAYVSDRSFHGYTF. The DNA for the CDR3 is TGTGCCTACGTATCGGACAGGTCATTCCATGGCTACACCTTC. The gene calls are TRBV30 and TRBJ1-2, with 7 bases fitting TRBD1. In germline, CDR1 is GTSNPN, CDR2 SVGIG (reference sequence). V shed 7 bases and J 6 bases; nucleotides not matched to a gene: 14. CDR3 length: 14 residues.

The chain has TRBV28 and TRBJ2-7; TRBD2 might be the D (5 bases). CDR1 and CDR2 (germline): MDHEN, SYDVKM. The CDR3 is 14 residues long. Between the trimmed V and J ends, which lost 8 bases and 0 bases, there was a span of 14 bases. As DNA, the CDR3 is TGTGCCAGCGCTCCATTAGGGAGCTCCTACGAGCAGTACTTC. This encodes CASAPLGSSYEQYF.

This sequence joins TRBV28 and TRBJ1-4; 10 bases line up with TRBD1. This CDR3 comprises 13 residues. With V trimmed by 6 bases and J by 8 bases, 3 bases remained unmatched. Germline CDR1 MDHEN, CDR2 SYDVKM. CDR3 residues: CASRGQGREKLFF. For the CDR3, the DNA is TGTGCCAGCAGGGGACAGGGGCGGGAAAAACTGTTTTTT.

This clone was picked up one time. The gene calls are TRBV4-3 and TRBJ2-2; 7 nucleotides match TRBD1. The CDR3 spans 15 residues. The trim removed 0 bases at V and 5 bases at J, leaving 3 bases unmatched. The germline V gene has CDR1 LGHNA and CDR2 YSLEER. For the CDR3, the DNA is TGCGCCAGCAGCCAAGACGGGACAGTTACCGGGGAGCTGTTTTTT. This sequence encodes CASSQDGTVTGELFF.

There are a few counts of this clone. The chain uses TRBV4-3 and TRBJ1-5, with TRBD1 matching over 8 bases. There are 13 residues in the CDR3. V lost 2 bases to trimming and J lost 7 bases; unmatched junction nucleotides: 1. In germline, CDR1 is LGHNA, CDR2 YSLEER. The CDR3: CASSQTGGQPQHF. CDR3 sequence (DNA): TGCGCCAGCAGCCAAACAGGGGGACAGCCCCAGCATTTT.

This chain uses TRBV10-3 with TRBJ2-7; 9 positions agree with TRBD1. The CDR3 extends over 12 amino acids. Germline loops: CDR1 ENHRY, CDR2 SYGVKD. Unmatched junction bases numbered 3, after V lost 9 bases and J lost 3 bases. The CDR3, as DNA: TGTGCCATTGAGGGACAGGGCTACGAGCAGTACTTC. Amino acids: CAIEGQGYEQYF.

CDR3 sequence (DNA): TGTGCCAGCAGCTTAAGTTTATCTGGTCGGGTAGGAGGCACTGAAGCTTTCTTT. Its translation is CASSLSLSGRVGGTEAFF. The chain recombines TRBV7-7 with TRBJ1-1; D uncertain. With 2 bases removed from V and 4 bases from J, the gap between germline ends came to 23 bases. The CDR3 is 18 amino acids. Germline CDR1 reads SSHAT; CDR2 reads FNYEAQ (reference sequence).

The rearrangement joins TRBV7-9 to TRBJ1-2; 8 bases align to TRBD1. V gave up 7 bases and J gave up 7 bases; unmatched junction bases: 14. The germline V gene encodes CDR1 SEHNR and CDR2 FQNEAQ (reference sequence). CDR3 size: 15 residues. The CDR3 spells CASNDMVQGASGYTF. The CDR3, as DNA: TGTGCCAGCAACGATATGGTCCAGGGGGCTTCTGGCTACACCTTC. Combining the CDR3 with reference TRBV7-9 and TRBJ1-2 gives the whole variable domain DTGVSQNPRHKITKRGQNVTFRCDPISEHNRLYWYRQTLGQGPEFLTYFQNEAQLEKSRLLSDRFSAERPKGSFSTLEIQRTEQGDSAMYLCASNDMVQGASGYTFGSGTRLTVV.

This chain links TRBV28 with TRBJ2-7; D might be TRBD1 (6 bases). Trimming pared 4 bases from V and 1 base from J, leaving 11 bases between. CDR3 length equals 14 residues. Per the germline V gene, CDR1 is MDHEN and CDR2 is SYDVKM. CDR3 protein: CASSSGQLSYEQYF. CDR3 nucleotides: TGTGCCAGCAGTTCGGGACAACTATCCTACGAGCAGTACTTC.

The chain recombines TRBV28 with TRBJ2-1; the match to TRBD2 covers 11 bases. Germline V gene sequence: CDR1 MDHEN, CDR2 SYDVKM. The CDR3 runs to 18 residues. Trimming took 10 bases from V and 0 from J; bases not matched to a gene: 14. The CDR3 here is CATLRLAGGLLSYNEQFF. Written as DNA, the CDR3 is TGTGCCACCCTCAGGCTAGCGGGAGGACTTCTCTCCTACAATGAGCAGTTCTTC. Together with reference TRBV28 and TRBJ2-1, the CDR3 gives the full variable domain: DVKVTQSSRYLVKRTGEKVFLECVQDMDHENMFWYRQDPGLGLRLIYFSYDVKMKEKGDIPEGYSVSREKKERFSLILESASTNQTSMYLCATLRLAGGLLSYNEQFFGPGTRLTVL.

The chain links TRBV4-3 to TRBJ2-1; D is perhaps TRBD1 (5 bases). Trimming shortened V by 0 bases and J by 4 bases, and 10 bases separated the two germline ends. CDR3 length equals 15 residues. In germline, CDR1 is LGHNA, CDR2 YSLEER. The CDR3 DNA sequence: TGCGCCAGCAGCCAAGAGAGACAGTTATACAATGAGCAGTTCTTC. It translates to CASSQERQLYNEQFF.

The chain employs TRBV13 and TRBJ2-7, with 8 bases fitting TRBD2. CDR3 length: 14 amino acids. In germline, CDR1 is PRHDT, CDR2 FYEKMQ (reference sequence). V dropped 4 bases and J dropped 0; count of bases not matched to a gene: 2. CDR3 loop: CASSYSGSSYEQYF. CDR3 nucleotides: TGTGCCAGCAGCTACAGCGGGAGCTCCTACGAGCAGTACTTC.

V is TRBV19 and J is TRBJ2-7; D not certain. Trimming took off 9 bases at V and 4 bases at J, with 7 bases between the two ends. The germline gives CDR1 LNHDA, CDR2 SQIVND (reference sequence). The CDR3 is made up of 10 amino acids. The CDR3 region has the DNA TGTGCCAGCATAACTTACGAGCAGTACTTC. It codes for CASITYEQYF.